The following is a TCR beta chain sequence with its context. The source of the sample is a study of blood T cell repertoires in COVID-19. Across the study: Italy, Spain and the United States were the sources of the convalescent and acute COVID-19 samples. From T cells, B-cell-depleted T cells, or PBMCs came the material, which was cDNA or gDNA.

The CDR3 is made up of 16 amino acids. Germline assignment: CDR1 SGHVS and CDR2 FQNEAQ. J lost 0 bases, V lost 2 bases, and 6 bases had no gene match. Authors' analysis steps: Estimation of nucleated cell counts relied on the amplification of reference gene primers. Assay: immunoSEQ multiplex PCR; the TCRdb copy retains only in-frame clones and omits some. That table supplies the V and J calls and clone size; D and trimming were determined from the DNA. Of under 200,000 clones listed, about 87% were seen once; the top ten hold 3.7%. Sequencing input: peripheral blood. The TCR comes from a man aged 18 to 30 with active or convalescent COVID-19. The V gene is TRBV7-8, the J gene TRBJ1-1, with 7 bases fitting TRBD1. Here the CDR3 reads CASSLRDSLMNTEAFF. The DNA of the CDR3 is TGTGCCAGCAGCTTACGGGACAGCCTAATGAACACTGAAGCTTTCTTT.